This TCR beta chain was retrieved from a study of cytomegalovirus exposure and HLA in healthy donors. Study findings and constraints: According to the study, roughly 160 TCR beta chains were cytomegalovirus-associated. When analyzed later, the rates of TCR association showed variation by HLA locus, with DRB1 the most and HLA-C the fewest. Some V segments could not be told apart, so they were left out, TRBV6-2 and TRBV6-3 among them. A previous analysis found most TCR beta V segments productive roughly 90% or roughly 30% of the time.

For this clone: Its antigen is still unknown.

The primer mix had 60 Vbeta and 13 Jbeta primers. The data were produced by immunoSEQ multiplex PCR, yet TCRdb's version contains in-frame clones alone and is incomplete. Of approximately 40,000 clones detected, about 66% appear once; the ten largest clones hold 18%. V lost 7 bases, J lost 2 bases, and 6 bases stayed unmatched. Germline lookup yields CDR1 MNHNS and CDR2 SASEGT. The CDR3 consists of 14 residues. The V gene is TRBV6-1, the J gene TRBJ2-7; TRBD1 matches 9 bases. The sequencing input was PBMCs. This TCR derives from a man aged 50 or older in good health and CMV-seropositive. CDR3 coding DNA: TGTGCCAGCACTAGGGACAGGGAGACCTACGAGCAGTACTTC. Translating it yields CASTRDRETYEQYF.